This T cell receptor (beta chain) was retrieved from a study of T cell responses to AZD1222 COVID-19 vaccine. Study-level points and caveats: Among spike-specific TCRs, nearly half reportedly target unmutated variant regions.

Method: immunoSEQ multiplex PCR; TCRdb's copy keeps in-frame clones and lacks some. The sample carries 130,000 to 150,000 clones, about 81% recorded once. Note on this clone: Its antigen is unidentified.

With 3 bases clipped from V and 9 bases from J, the junction kept 18 bases outside the gene matches. CDR3 length equals 17 residues. Germline loops: CDR1 KGHSH, CDR2 LQKENI. This material consisted of peripheral blood, taken on day 0 of MenACWY control vaccination. The receptor comes from an adult in good health. The rearrangement uses TRBV18 and TRBJ2-5, with 8 positions matching TRBD1. CDR3: CASSPSRDRLPPGAQYF. CDR3 nucleotide sequence: TGTGCCAGCTCACCCTCCCGGGACAGGCTTCCTCCTGGGGCCCAGTACTTC.